Shown below are 21 T cell receptor beta chains from a single sample sequenced in a study of T cell responses to AZD1222 COVID-19 vaccine. Assay used: immunoSEQ multiplex PCR; TCRdb lists only in-frame clones, some missing. The table shows about 48,000 clones, with over 75% occurring only once. This material consisted of peripheral blood, taken 28 days after the second AZD1222 dose. These TCRs come from an adult who received the AZD1222 COVID-19 vaccine.

The rearrangement uses TRBV10-2 and TRBJ1-4; D is ambiguous. V lost 6 bases, J lost 0 bases, and 8 bases lay in between. Germline V gene sequence: CDR1 WSHSY, CDR2 SAAADI. The CDR3 runs 14 residues. The CDR3 DNA sequence: TGCGCCAGCAGATCCTTAGCAACTAATGAAAAACTGTTTTTT. Encoded protein: CASRSLATNEKLFF.

V gene TRBV6-6 combines with J gene TRBJ2-7; 8 bases fit TRBD1. There are 15 residues in the CDR3. With 0 bases clipped from V and 6 bases from J, the junction kept 7 bases outside the gene matches. Germline loops: CDR1 MNHNY, CDR2 SVGAGI (reference sequence). This CDR3 is CASSYSGQGAGEQYF. The CDR3, as DNA: TGTGCCAGCAGTTACTCGGGCCAGGGGGCCGGCGAGCAGTACTTC.

The chain carries TRBV5-1 and TRBJ2-3; the match to TRBD2 covers 12 bases. V shed 2 bases, J shed 5 bases, and the junction held 6 bases outside the gene matches. Germline CDR1 reads SGHRS; CDR2 reads YFSETQ. The length of the CDR3 is 16 residues. CDR3 sequence: CASSFRTSGMVDTQYF. CDR3 bases: TGCGCCAGCAGCTTTCGGACTAGCGGGATGGTAGATACGCAGTATTTT.

The rearrangement joins TRBV12-3 or TRBV12-4 to TRBJ2-2, with a possible D match to TRBD1 (5 bases). The CDR3 runs to 13 residues. Trimming pared 3 bases from V and 4 bases from J, leaving 6 bases between. The CDR3 DNA reads TGTGCCAGCAGTTTTACAGGCACCGGGGAGCTGTTTTTT. This gives the protein CASSFTGTGELFF.

This clone was detected once. The chain employs TRBV11-1 and TRBJ1-2, with 8 bases lining up with TRBD1. V lost 5 bases, J lost 6 bases, and 11 bases stayed unmatched. The CDR3 has 15 residues. In germline, CDR1 is SGHAT, CDR2 FQDESV (reference sequence). CDR3 residues: CASSLGQGIGHGYTF. The CDR3 DNA sequence: TGTGCCAGCAGCCTCGGACAGGGTATAGGGCATGGCTACACCTTC.

In DNA, the CDR3 is TGTGCCAGCAGCTCTACAGGGGACACTGAAGCTTTCTTT. Its protein is CASSSTGDTEAFF. The chain couples TRBV5-4 to TRBJ1-1; 7 bases are a match to TRBD1. CDR3 size: 13 residues. CDR1 is SGHNT and CDR2 is YYREEE in the germline V gene (reference sequence). The V gene end was trimmed by 3 bases and the J gene end by 3 bases; junction bases not matched to a gene: 2.

This clone was recorded only once. V is TRBV6-2 or TRBV6-3 and J is TRBJ2-7, with TRBD2 matching over 15 bases. Per germline, CDR1 MNHEY and CDR2 SVGEGT. The CDR3 has 15 amino acids. The V segment lost 5 bases and the J segment 5 bases; nucleotides outside the gene matches: 4. CDR3 region: CASSDGTSGRHEQYF. The CDR3 nucleotides are TGTGCCAGCAGTGACGGGACTAGCGGGAGGCACGAGCAGTACTTC.

This sequence joins TRBV2 and TRBJ2-2; D gene ambiguous. The CDR3 has 12 amino acids. CDR1 and CDR2 from the germline V gene are SNHLY and FYNNEI. Trimming took off 7 bases at V and 4 bases at J, with 7 bases between the two ends. The CDR3 DNA sequence: TGTGCCAGCAAAAGGAGCACCGGGGAGCTGTTTTTT. This sequence encodes CASKRSTGELFF.

The chain combines TRBV2 with TRBJ2-3, with 7 bases fitting TRBD2. The CDR3 has 13 residues. The V and J ends lost 11 bases and 2 bases, in that order; junction bases with no gene match: 7. Germline-derived CDR1 and CDR2 are SNHLY and FYNNEI. The CDR3 region has the DNA TGTGCCGGGTATCTAGCGGACACAGATACGCAGTATTTT. This gives the protein CAGYLADTDTQYF.

This chain uses TRBV6-5 with TRBJ2-7; a weak D match, TRBD2 (7 bases). CDR1 MNHEY and CDR2 SVGAGI come from the germline V gene. The V end was cut by 4 bases, the J end by 1 base, with 14 bases between. The CDR3 consists of 15 residues. The CDR3 DNA is TGTGCCAGCAGTTGGGGGGGCAGCTTGTCCTACGAGCAGTACTTC. It codes for CASSWGGSLSYEQYF.

The CDR3 protein is CASSTGGLHSPLHF. The CDR3, as DNA: TGTGCCAGCAGCACCGGGGGTCTGCATTCACCCCTCCACTTT. The chain carries TRBV5-5 and TRBJ1-6; D is perhaps TRBD1 (5 bases). Trimming removed 4 bases at V and 8 bases at J, with 13 bases between. Germline V lookup: CDR1 SGHKS, CDR2 YYEKEE (reference sequence). CDR3 length equals 14 residues.

The V call is TRBV10-3, the J call TRBJ2-3, with D possibly called TRBD1 or TRBD2 (5 bases each). Between the trimmed V and J ends, which lost 1 base and 1 base, there was a span of 12 bases. Germline loops: CDR1 ENHRY, CDR2 SYGVKD. This CDR3 region has 16 residues. CDR3 amino acids: CAISEFEGRGTDTQYF. CDR3 nucleotides: TGTGCCATCAGTGAGTTTGAGGGCAGGGGCACAGATACGCAGTATTTT.

The chain combines TRBV7-9 with TRBJ2-7; D is unresolved. The germline V gene encodes CDR1 SEHNR and CDR2 FQNEAQ (reference sequence). This CDR3 comprises 13 residues. V was trimmed by 1 base and J by 2 bases, leaving 6 bases between them. The CDR3 loop reads CASSLEGPYEQYF. DNA for the CDR3: TGTGCCAGCAGCTTAGAGGGCCCCTACGAGCAGTACTTC.

The sample holds one count of this clone. V and J are TRBV5-1 and TRBJ1-1, with D possibly TRBD1 on 5 matching bases. This CDR3 comprises 12 residues. Trimming pared 0 bases from V and 8 bases from J, leaving 8 bases between. Germline assignment: CDR1 SGHRS and CDR2 YFSETQ. In DNA form, the CDR3 reads TGCGCCAGCAGCTTGGGGGACGTAGAAGCTTTCTTT. Its translation: CASSLGDVEAFF. Supplemented by reference TRBV5-1 and TRBJ1-1, the full variable domain reads KAGVTQTPRYLIKTRGQQVTLSCSPISGHRSVSWYQQTPGQGLQFLFEYFSETQRNKGNFPGRFSGRQFSNSRSEMNVSTLELGDSALYLCASSLGDVEAFFGQGTRLTVV.

The chain recombines TRBV10-1 with TRBJ1-6, with 7 bases lining up with TRBD1. Germline lookup yields CDR1 WNHNN and CDR2 SYGVQD (reference sequence). Trimming cost V 0 bases and J 10 bases; bases outside gene matches: 3. This CDR3 spans 14 amino acids. The CDR3 region is CASSESPGGSPLHF. As DNA, the CDR3 is TGCGCCAGCAGTGAGTCGCCAGGGGGATCACCCCTCCACTTT.

V and J are TRBV4-2 and TRBJ1-3; D is perhaps TRBD1 (5 bases). The germline V gene has CDR1 LGHNA and CDR2 YNFKEQ. The CDR3 is made up of 15 amino acids. Trimming pared 2 bases from V and 1 base from J, leaving 9 bases between. The CDR3 region is CASSQQGDSGNTIYF. The CDR3 coding sequence is TGTGCCAGCAGCCAACAGGGAGATTCTGGAAACACCATATATTTT.

The chain uses TRBV28 and TRBJ2-7, with 9 bases that match TRBD1. This CDR3 spans 14 amino acids. V gave up 5 bases and J gave up 7 bases; unmatched junction bases: 9. The V gene's germline CDR1 is MDHEN and CDR2 SYDVKM. For the CDR3, the DNA is TGTGCCAGCAGTGTTCCCGGGACAGGGAATGAGCAGTACTTC. Translating it yields CASSVPGTGNEQYF.

The rearrangement links TRBV5-1 to TRBJ1-2; no firm D call. Germline V gene sequence: CDR1 SGHRS, CDR2 YFSETQ. The CDR3 runs to 16 residues. V dropped 0 bases and J dropped 0 bases, with 12 bases sitting between them. Here the CDR3 reads CASSLAEREANYGYTF. The CDR3 DNA is TGCGCCAGCAGCTTGGCCGAAAGAGAAGCTAACTATGGCTACACCTTC.

The chain carries TRBV28 and TRBJ2-3; tentatively, D is TRBD1 or TRBD2 (5 bases each). V gave up 5 bases and J gave up 4 bases, with 25 bases separating them. The CDR3 sequence is 18 residues long. Germline loops: CDR1 MDHEN, CDR2 SYDVKM. CDR3: CASSPMGRQSMGPDTQYF. The CDR3 DNA reads as TGTGCCAGCAGTCCTATGGGGAGACAGTCCATGGGGCCAGATACGCAGTATTTT. The full variable domain, completed using reference TRBV28 and TRBJ2-3, is DVKVTQSSRYLVKRTGEKVFLECVQDMDHENMFWYRQDPGLGLRLIYFSYDVKMKEKGDIPEGYSVSREKKERFSLILESASTNQTSMYLCASSPMGRQSMGPDTQYFGPGTRLTVL.

The rearrangement joins TRBV5-4 to TRBJ2-7; no clear D. The germline gives CDR1 SGHNT, CDR2 YYREEE (reference sequence). V shed 3 bases and J shed 6 bases, with 16 bases lying between them. This CDR3 has 14 residues. CDR3 amino acids: CASSSGPEVGEQYF. For the CDR3, the DNA is TGTGCCAGCAGCTCCGGGCCCGAGGTTGGCGAGCAGTACTTC.

This chain uses TRBV2 with TRBJ1-2, with no clear D. From germline, CDR1 is SNHLY and CDR2 FYNNEI. This CDR3 is built from 14 residues. V was cut by 6 bases and J by 1 base, with 12 bases left in between. CDR3 residues: CASRVDRINYGYTF. The CDR3 DNA sequence: TGTGCCAGCAGGGTGGACCGGATTAACTATGGCTACACCTTC.